Listed below are T cell receptor beta chains from one sample, sequenced in a study of T-cell memory formation after mild COVID-19. TCRdb re-derived calls from the 5' RACE reads in MiXCR, one entry per CDR3 protein. Seen here are about 320,000 distinct CDR3 sequences, roughly an eighth observed once, and the top ten hold around 20%. The material sequenced was PBMCs or a T cell subset sorted from them (not recorded which). The receptor source for this set is a man aged 18 to 29 who had mild COVID-19 (a few samples of this study predate the infection). Cell type and time point are not known. Both conserved end residues are part of each CDR3.

J gene	CDR3 length	V gene	CDR3 protein
TRBJ2-1	12	TRBV29-1	CSVRAGLAGEFF
TRBJ1-1	15	TRBV14	CASSSHNDRDTEAFF
TRBJ1-4	14	TRBV6-6	CASHRGQSNEKLFF
TRBJ1-2	15	TRBV19	CASSPRQPGGYGYTF
TRBJ1-5	12	TRBV6-7	CASKQGDQPQHF
TRBJ1-2	14	TRBV28	CASSSPPGNYGYTF
TRBJ2-1	15	TRBV5-1	CASSMATSGGHEQFF
TRBJ1-1	16	TRBV5-1	CASSLASPTRGTEAFF
TRBJ2-7	16	TRBV20-1	CSARYNLGGASYEQYF
TRBJ1-5	15	TRBV7-2	CASSSRAHSNQPQHF
TRBJ2-5	12	TRBV19	CAARTPGKTQYF
TRBJ1-3	14	TRBV20-1	CSARNDGSGNTIYF
TRBJ2-4	17	TRBV7-2	CASSLAGGPLAKNIQYF
TRBJ2-1	17	TRBV29-1	CSVDPGLADNVFGEQFF
TRBJ2-1	17	TRBV28	CASSSQPGTGTYNEQFF